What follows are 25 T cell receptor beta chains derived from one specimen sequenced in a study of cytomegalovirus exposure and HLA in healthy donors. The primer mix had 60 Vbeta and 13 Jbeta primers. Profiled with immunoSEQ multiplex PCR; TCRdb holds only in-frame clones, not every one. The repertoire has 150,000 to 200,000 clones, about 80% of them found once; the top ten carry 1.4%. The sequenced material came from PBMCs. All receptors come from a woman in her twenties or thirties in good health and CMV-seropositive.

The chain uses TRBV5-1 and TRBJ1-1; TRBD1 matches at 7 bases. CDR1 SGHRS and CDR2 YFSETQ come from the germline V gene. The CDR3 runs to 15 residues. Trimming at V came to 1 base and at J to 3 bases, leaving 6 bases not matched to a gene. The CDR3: CASSLRTGRDTEAFF. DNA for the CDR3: TGCGCCAGCAGCTTGAGGACAGGTAGGGACACTGAAGCTTTCTTT.

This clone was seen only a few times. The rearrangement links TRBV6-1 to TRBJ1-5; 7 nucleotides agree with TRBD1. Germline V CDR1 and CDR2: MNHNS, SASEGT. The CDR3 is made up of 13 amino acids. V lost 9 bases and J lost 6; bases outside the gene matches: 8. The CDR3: CASTEGALQPQHF. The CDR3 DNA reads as TGTGCCAGTACGGAGGGGGCCCTTCAGCCCCAGCATTTT.

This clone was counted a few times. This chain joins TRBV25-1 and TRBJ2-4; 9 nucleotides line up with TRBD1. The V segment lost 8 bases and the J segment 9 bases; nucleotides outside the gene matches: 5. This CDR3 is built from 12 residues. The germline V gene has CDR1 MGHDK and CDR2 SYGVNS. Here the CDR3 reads CASSGQGGIQYF. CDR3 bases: TGTGCCAGCTCGGGACAGGGTGGCATTCAGTACTTC.

The CDR3 region has the DNA TGCGCCAGCAGCTTGGCCGGGACAGTCAAAGAGACCCAGTACTTC. Its protein product is CASSLAGTVKETQYF. The rearrangement joins TRBV5-1 to TRBJ2-5, with TRBD1 identical over 7 bases. After removal of 0 bases from V and 3 bases from J, the junction contained 5 bases not matched to a gene. The CDR3 has 15 amino acids. The germline V gene encodes CDR1 SGHRS and CDR2 YFSETQ.

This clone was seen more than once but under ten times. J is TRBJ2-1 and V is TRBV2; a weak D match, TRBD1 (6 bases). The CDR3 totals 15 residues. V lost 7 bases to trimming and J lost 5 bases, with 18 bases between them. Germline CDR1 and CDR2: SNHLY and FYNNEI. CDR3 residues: CASTLFRGGDNEQFF. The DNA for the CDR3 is TGTGCCAGCACCCTGTTTCGAGGGGGAGACAATGAGCAGTTCTTC.

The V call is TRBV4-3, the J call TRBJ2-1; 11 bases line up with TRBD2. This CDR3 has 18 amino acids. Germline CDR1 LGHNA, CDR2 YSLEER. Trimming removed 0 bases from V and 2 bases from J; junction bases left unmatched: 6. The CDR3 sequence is CASSQDRGLAVTYNEQFF. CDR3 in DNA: TGCGCCAGCAGCCAAGATAGGGGACTAGCGGTAACCTACAATGAGCAGTTCTTC.

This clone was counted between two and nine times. CDR3 nucleotide sequence: TGTGCCAGCAGCTTTTCAGTAGCGGGGATCACAGATACGCAGTATTTT. Translated, it gives CASSFSVAGITDTQYF. This chain connects TRBV11-3 to TRBJ2-3; 8 bases agree with TRBD2. This CDR3 spans 16 amino acids. V gave up 3 bases and J gave up 2 bases; unmatched junction bases: 7. Germline V gene sequence: CDR1 SGHNT, CDR2 YENEEA.

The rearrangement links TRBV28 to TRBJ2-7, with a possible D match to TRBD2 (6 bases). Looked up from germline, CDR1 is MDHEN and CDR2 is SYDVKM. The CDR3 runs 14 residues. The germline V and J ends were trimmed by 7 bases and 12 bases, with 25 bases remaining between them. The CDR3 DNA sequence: TGTGCCAGCACCCACCCGGGACCGGGGGAGGATCGGTACTTC. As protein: CASTHPGPGEDRYF.

As DNA, the CDR3 is TGTGCCGCCGGGACTTCCCTTCGAAATGAGCAGTTCTTC. Translation gives CAAGTSLRNEQFF. J is TRBJ2-1 and V is TRBV19, with D possibly being TRBD2 (6 bases). Per the germline V gene, CDR1 is LNHDA and CDR2 is SQIVND (reference sequence). The CDR3 runs to 13 residues. V was pared by 11 bases and J by 7 bases, with 18 bases between.

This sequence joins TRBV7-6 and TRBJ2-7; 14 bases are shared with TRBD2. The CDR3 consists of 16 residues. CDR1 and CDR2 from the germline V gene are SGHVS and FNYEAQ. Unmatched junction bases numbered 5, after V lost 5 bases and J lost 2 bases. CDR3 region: CASSPMGLAGAYEQYF. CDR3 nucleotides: TGTGCCAGCAGCCCTATGGGACTAGCGGGGGCCTACGAGCAGTACTTC.

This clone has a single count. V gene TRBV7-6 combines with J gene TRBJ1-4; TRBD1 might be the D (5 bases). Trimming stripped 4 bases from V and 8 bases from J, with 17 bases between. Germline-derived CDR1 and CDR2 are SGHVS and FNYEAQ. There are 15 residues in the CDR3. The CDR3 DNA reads TGTGCCAGCAGCTCCCCCCATCAGGGAGGGGAAAAACTGTTTTTT. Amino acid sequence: CASSSPHQGGEKLFF.

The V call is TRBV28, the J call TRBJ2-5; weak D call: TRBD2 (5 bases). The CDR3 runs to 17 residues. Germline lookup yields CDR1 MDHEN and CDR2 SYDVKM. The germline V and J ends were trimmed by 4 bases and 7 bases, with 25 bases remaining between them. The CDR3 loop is CASSSPGERGRWVTQYF. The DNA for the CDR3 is TGTGCCAGCAGTTCCCCCGGGGAGAGAGGCCGATGGGTGACCCAGTACTTC.

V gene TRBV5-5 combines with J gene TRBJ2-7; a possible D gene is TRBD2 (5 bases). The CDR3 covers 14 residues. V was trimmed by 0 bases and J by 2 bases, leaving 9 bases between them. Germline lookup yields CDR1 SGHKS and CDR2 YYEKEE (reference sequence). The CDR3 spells CASSLGGETYEQYF. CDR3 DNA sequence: TGTGCCAGCAGCTTGGGTGGGGAGACCTACGAGCAGTACTTC.

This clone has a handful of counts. The CDR3 reads CASSFTRISSYEQYF. Written as DNA, the CDR3 is TGTGCCAGCAGTTTTACTAGGATTTCCTCCTACGAGCAGTACTTC. The gene calls are TRBV6-1 and TRBJ2-7; D is perhaps TRBD2 (5 bases). Between the trimmed V and J ends, which lost 5 bases and 0 bases, there was a span of 14 bases. This CDR3 spans 15 amino acids. Germline V gives CDR1 MNHNS, CDR2 SASEGT.

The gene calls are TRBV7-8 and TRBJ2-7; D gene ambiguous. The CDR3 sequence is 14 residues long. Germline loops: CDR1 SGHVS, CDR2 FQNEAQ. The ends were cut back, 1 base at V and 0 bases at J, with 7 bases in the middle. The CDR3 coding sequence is TGTGCCAGCAGCTTAGGGGCCTACTCCTACGAGCAGTACTTC. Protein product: CASSLGAYSYEQYF.

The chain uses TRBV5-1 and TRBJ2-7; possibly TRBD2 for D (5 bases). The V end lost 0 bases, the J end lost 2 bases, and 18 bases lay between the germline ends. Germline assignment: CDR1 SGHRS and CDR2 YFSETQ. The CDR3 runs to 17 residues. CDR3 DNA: TGCGCCAGCAGCTTGGAGTTCGGCGGGTACCCGGCCTACGAGCAGTACTTC. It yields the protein CASSLEFGGYPAYEQYF.

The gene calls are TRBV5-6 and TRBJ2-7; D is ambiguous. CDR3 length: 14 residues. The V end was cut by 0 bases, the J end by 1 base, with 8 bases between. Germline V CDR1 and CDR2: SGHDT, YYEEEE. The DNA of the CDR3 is TGTGCCAGCAGCTTGGAGCTCCTTTCCTACGAGCAGTACTTC. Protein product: CASSLELLSYEQYF. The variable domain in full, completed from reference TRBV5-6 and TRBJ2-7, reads DAGVTQSPTHLIKTRGQQVTLRCSPKSGHDTVSWYQQALGQGPQFIFQYYEEEERQRGNFPDRFSGHQFPNYSSELNVNALLLGDSALYLCASSLELLSYEQYFGPGTRLTVT.

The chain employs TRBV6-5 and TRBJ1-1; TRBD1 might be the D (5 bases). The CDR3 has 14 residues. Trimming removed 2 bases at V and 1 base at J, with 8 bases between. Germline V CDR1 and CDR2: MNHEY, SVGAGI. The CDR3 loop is CASSYRQGNTEAFF. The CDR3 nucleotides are TGTGCCAGCAGTTACCGGCAGGGGAACACTGAAGCTTTCTTT.

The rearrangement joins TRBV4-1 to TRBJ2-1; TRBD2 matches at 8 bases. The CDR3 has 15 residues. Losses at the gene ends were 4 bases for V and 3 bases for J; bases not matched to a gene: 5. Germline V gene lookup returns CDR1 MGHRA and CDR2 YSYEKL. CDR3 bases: TGCGCCAGCAGCCGACGAGCGGGAGACTACAATGAGCAGTTCTTC. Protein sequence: CASSRRAGDYNEQFF.

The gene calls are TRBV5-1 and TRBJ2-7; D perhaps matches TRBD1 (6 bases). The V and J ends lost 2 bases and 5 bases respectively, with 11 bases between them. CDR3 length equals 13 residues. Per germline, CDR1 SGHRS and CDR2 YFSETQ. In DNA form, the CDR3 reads TGCGCCAGCAGCTTCCCAGGGGTAAACGAGCAGTACTTC. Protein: CASSFPGVNEQYF.

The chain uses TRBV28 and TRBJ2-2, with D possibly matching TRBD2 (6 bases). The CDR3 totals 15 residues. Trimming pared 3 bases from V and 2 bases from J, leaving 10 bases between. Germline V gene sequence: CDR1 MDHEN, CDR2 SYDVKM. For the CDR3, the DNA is TGTGCCAGCAGTTTGCTCGGGAGAAACACCGGGGAGCTGTTTTTT. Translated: CASSLLGRNTGELFF.

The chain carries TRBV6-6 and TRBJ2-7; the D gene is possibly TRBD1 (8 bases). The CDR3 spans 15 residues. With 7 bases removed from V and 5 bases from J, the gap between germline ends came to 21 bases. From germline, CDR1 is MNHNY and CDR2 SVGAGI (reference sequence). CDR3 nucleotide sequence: TGTGCCAGCACCCCAGGACAGGGAGGGTACGACGAGCAGTACTTC. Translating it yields CASTPGQGGYDEQYF.

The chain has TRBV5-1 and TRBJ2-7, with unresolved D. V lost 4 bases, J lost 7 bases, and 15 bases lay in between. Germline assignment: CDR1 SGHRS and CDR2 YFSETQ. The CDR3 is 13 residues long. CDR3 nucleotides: TGCGCCAGCAGCCAGGCCAACTCCAGGGAGCAGTACTTC. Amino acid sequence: CASSQANSREQYF.

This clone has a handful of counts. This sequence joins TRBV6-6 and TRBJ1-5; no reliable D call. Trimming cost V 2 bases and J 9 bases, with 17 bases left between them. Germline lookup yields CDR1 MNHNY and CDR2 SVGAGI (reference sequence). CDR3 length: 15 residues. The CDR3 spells CASSYDAQSLRPQHF. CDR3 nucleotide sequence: TGTGCCAGCAGTTACGATGCACAGTCCCTAAGGCCCCAGCATTTT.

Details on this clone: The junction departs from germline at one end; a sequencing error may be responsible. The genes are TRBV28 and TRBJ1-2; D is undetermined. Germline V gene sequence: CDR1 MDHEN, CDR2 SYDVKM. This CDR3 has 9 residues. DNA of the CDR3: TGTGCCAGCAGTTTCCCGCAGGCCTTC. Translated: CASSFPQAF.